This T cell receptor (beta chain) came from a study of cytomegalovirus exposure and HLA in healthy donors. Study-level findings and limits: V- and J-gene trimming of TCR beta was linked (in a later analysis) to a missense DCLRE1C variant.

The trim removed 6 bases at V and 2 bases at J, leaving 4 bases unmatched. The germline gives CDR1 MDHEN, CDR2 SYDVKM. The CDR3 covers 15 residues. A note on this clone: Its antigen is not known.

The PCR ran on 60 Vbeta and 13 Jbeta primers. Authors' data handling: Among the unique TCR beta chains that a later analysis counted, around 82 million in all, around 11 million were shared. Profiling relied on immunoSEQ multiplex PCR, and the TCRdb table lists in-frame clones only, not all of them. V, J and clone size reflect that table, while D and trimming were determined from the DNA. The profile shows hundreds of thousands of clones, about 80% of them singletons. The TCR sequence derives from a young man in good health and CMV-seronegative. Sequenced input: PBMCs. The rearrangement uses TRBV28 and TRBJ1-6; 7 bases line up with TRBD1. The CDR3 loop is CASRATGTYNSPLHF. The CDR3 region has the DNA TGTGCCAGCAGAGCGACAGGGACCTATAATTCACCCCTCCACTTT. Based on the CDR3 plus reference TRBV28 and TRBJ1-6, the full variable domain is DVKVTQSSRYLVKRTGEKVFLECVQDMDHENMFWYRQDPGLGLRLIYFSYDVKMKEKGDIPEGYSVSREKKERFSLILESASTNQTSMYLCASRATGTYNSPLHFGNGTRLTVT.